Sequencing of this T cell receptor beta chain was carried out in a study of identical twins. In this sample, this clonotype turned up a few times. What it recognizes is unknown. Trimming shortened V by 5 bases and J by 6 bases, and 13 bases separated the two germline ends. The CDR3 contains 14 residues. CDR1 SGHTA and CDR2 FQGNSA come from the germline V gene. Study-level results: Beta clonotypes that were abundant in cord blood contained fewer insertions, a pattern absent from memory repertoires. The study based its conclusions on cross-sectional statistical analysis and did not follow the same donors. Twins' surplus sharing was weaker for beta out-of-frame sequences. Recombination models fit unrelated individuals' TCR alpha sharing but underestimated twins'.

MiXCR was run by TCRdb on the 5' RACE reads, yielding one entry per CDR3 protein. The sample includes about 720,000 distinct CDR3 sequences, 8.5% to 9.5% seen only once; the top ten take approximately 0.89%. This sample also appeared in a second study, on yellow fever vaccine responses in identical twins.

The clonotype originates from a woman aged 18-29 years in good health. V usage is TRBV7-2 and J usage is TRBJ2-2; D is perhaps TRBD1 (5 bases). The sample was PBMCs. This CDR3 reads CASSPSWGAGELFF. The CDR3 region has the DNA TGTGCCAGCAGCCCGAGCTGGGGCGCCGGGGAGCTGTTTTTT.